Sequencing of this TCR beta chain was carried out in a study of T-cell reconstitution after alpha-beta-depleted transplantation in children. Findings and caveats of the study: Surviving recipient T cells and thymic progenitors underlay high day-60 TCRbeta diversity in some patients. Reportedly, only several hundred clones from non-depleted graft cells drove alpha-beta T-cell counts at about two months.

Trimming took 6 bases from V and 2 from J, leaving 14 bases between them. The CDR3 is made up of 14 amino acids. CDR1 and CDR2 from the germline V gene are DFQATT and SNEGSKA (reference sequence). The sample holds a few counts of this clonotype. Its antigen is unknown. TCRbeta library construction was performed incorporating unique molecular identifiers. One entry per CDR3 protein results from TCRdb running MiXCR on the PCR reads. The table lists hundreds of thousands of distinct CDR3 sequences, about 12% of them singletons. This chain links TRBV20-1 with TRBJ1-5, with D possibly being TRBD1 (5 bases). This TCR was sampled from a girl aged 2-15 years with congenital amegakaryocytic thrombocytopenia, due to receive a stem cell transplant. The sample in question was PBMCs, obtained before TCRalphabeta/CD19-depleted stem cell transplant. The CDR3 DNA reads TGCAGTGCCGCTCGAGGGGTGGGCAATCAGCCCCAGCATTTT. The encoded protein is CSAARGVGNQPQHF.